The entry that follows covers one T cell receptor beta chain sequence. CDR1 and CDR2 from the germline V gene are SGHDT and YYEEEE. The CDR3 contains 14 residues. Multiplex touch-down PCR amplified TRB using TRB-A and TRB-B pools in one tube. TCRdb re-called the multiplex PCR reads, yielding one record per CDR3 amino acid sequence without DNA. The sample totals roughly 7,400 distinct CDR3 sequences; its top ten clones hold roughly 18%. These data originate in a study of T cell clusters in autoimmune cytopenias. Some 34,000 genome equivalents of blood DNA were amplified for TRB. The data also belong to a second study, concerning T cell repertoires in aging, cancer and after chemotherapy. That study reports: Clear clonal overlap appeared across healthy donor samples taken over several months to years. In each cancer cohort, median generation probability increased across chemotherapy, suggesting thymic output rebounded.

Sequencing used peripheral blood. The clonotype comes from a human donor in good health. The J gene is TRBJ2-2, the V gene TRBV5-6. The CDR3 spells CASSYARPTGELFF.